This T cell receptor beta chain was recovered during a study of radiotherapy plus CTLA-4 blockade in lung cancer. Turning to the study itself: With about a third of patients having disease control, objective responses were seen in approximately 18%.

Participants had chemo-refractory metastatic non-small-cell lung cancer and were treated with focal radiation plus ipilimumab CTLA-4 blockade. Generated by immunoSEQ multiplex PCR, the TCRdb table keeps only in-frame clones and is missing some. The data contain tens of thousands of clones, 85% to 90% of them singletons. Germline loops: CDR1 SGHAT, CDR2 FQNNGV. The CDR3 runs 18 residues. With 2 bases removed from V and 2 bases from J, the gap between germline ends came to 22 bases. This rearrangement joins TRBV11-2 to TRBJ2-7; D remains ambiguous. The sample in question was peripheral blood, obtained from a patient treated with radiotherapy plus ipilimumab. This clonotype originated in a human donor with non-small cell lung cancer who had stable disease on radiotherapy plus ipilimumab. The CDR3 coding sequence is TGTGCCAGCAGCTTAACGTTAAATAGATTAGGACGGGCCTACGAGCAGTACTTC. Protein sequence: CASSLTLNRLGRAYEQYF.